Listed below are T cell receptor beta chains from one sample, sequenced in a study of blood T cell repertoires in COVID-19. Measured with immunoSEQ multiplex PCR; TCRdb has only the in-frame clones, and not every one. The sample consists of about 220,000 clones, around nine tenths of them appearing once. The sequenced sample consisted of PBMCs or T cells enriched from blood (not recorded which). The source of these receptors is a woman between 45 and 65 years old with acute COVID-19. Each CDR3 is given with its conserved first and last residue. The D gene is left open where the match is weak. Clone size is shown for a subset of rows, as once, few, many or a class of expanded clone.

cdr3_nt,cdr3_aa,d_call,j_call,v_call,clone_size
TGTGCCAGCAGCTTATTCGGGGGGAAATACAATGAGCAGTTCTTC,CASSLFGGKYNEQFF,TRBD2,TRBJ2-1,TRBV7-2,NA
TGCGCCAGCAGCCCGGTCTCGAGCATCTATGGCTACACCTTC,CASSPVSSIYGYTF,NA,TRBJ1-2,TRBV5-1,NA
TGTGCCAGCTTACCGGGGATAGGTCTTAACTATGGCTACACCTTC,CASLPGIGLNYGYTF,NA,TRBJ1-2,TRBV27,NA
TGTGCAAGTCGCTTAGCCGCGGGAGGGTGGAGTGAGCAGTTCTTC,CASRLAAGGWSEQFF,NA,TRBJ2-1,TRBV12-2,once
TGTGCCAGCAGGTTTGGGACAGGGGGCTGGGAGCAGTACTTC,CASRFGTGGWEQYF,TRBD1,TRBJ2-7,TRBV2,once
TGTGCCAGCAGCTCGCAGGGGGCCCACGGCACTGAAGCTTTCTTT,CASSSQGAHGTEAFF,TRBD1,TRBJ1-1,TRBV7-9,NA
TGTGCCAGCAGTCCAACCACACAGGGGAATCAGCCCCAGCATTTT,CASSPTTQGNQPQHF,TRBD1,TRBJ1-5,TRBV28,NA
TGTGCCAGCAGCCTCTGGCGGGATCAGCCCCAGCATTTT,CASSLWRDQPQHF,NA,TRBJ1-5,TRBV7-2,NA
TGTGCCAGCAGCTTCCTCCGGGCTAGCGGGAGGAAGACCCAGTACTTC,CASSFLRASGRKTQYF,TRBD2,TRBJ2-5,TRBV7-8,NA
TGTGCCAGCACCGTAAGACAGGGTCACACTGAAGCTTTCTTT,CASTVRQGHTEAFF,TRBD1,TRBJ1-1,TRBV27,NA
TGTGCCAGCATAGCGGGAGGGTTCCACGAGCAGTACTTC,CASIAGGFHEQYF,TRBD2,TRBJ2-7,TRBV28,NA
TGTGCCAGCAGCCGAGACAGGGGTGGGGAAAAACTGTTTTTT,CASSRDRGGEKLFF,TRBD1,TRBJ1-4,TRBV7-8,NA
TGTGCCAGCAATCAGGGACTAGCGGTTGCCGAGCAGTACTTC,CASNQGLAVAEQYF,TRBD2,TRBJ2-7,TRBV7-9,NA
TGTGCCAGCAGCTTCGGGACAGGGGGTGGAAACACCATATATTTT,CASSFGTGGGNTIYF,TRBD1,TRBJ1-3,TRBV5-5,few
TGCGCCAGCAGCCTGGGACTTACGAACTACGAGCAGTACTTC,CASSLGLTNYEQYF,NA,TRBJ2-7,TRBV5-1,NA
TGTGCCAGCAGCCAAGATAACCGGGACTTCCGAGGGGATACGCAGTATTTT,CASSQDNRDFRGDTQYF,NA,TRBJ2-3,TRBV3-1/TRBV3-2,few
TGTGCCAGTAGTGCGGGACTAGCGGTCTACGAGCAGTACTTC,CASSAGLAVYEQYF,TRBD2,TRBJ2-7,TRBV19,NA
TGCGCCAGCAGCTGGACCCCGGGGGACACTGAAGCTTTCTTT,CASSWTPGDTEAFF,NA,TRBJ1-1,TRBV5-1,few
TGTGCCAGCAGTCCTAGCGGGAAAGAGCAGTACTTC,CASSPSGKEQYF,TRBD2,TRBJ2-7,TRBV12-3/TRBV12-4,NA
TGTGCCAGTAGCGAGCAGTTCTTC,CASSEQFF,NA,TRBJ2-1,TRBV2,NA
TGTGCCAGCAGCTTAAACAGGAGGGGGCCCCAAGAGACCCAGTACTTC,CASSLNRRGPQETQYF,NA,TRBJ2-5,TRBV7-9,NA
TGTGCCAGCAGTCCAACGACTAGCGGGTCCCTGCAGTTCTTC,CASSPTTSGSLQFF,TRBD2,TRBJ2-1,TRBV6-2/TRBV6-3,NA
TGTGCCAGCAGCCAAATCCGTTCCGCTAGCGGGAGAGGGAACAATGAGCAGTTCTTC,CASSQIRSASGRGNNEQFF,TRBD2,TRBJ2-1,TRBV3-1/TRBV3-2,once
TGTGCCAGCAGTTTAGGGCCAGGGGTCCAAGAGACCCAGTACTTC,CASSLGPGVQETQYF,NA,TRBJ2-5,TRBV27,NA
TGTGCCAGCAGCCAACAGGGGAACACTGAAGCTTTCTTT,CASSQQGNTEAFF,NA,TRBJ1-1,TRBV3-1/TRBV3-2,NA
TGTGCCAGTAGTATTCTACGGGGGGACACTGAAGCTTTCTTT,CASSILRGDTEAFF,NA,TRBJ1-1,TRBV19,NA
TGTGCCAGCAGCTGGGGGACAGGGGGCGCGAACACTGAAGCTTTCTTT,CASSWGTGGANTEAFF,TRBD1,TRBJ1-1,TRBV5-6,NA
TGTGCCAGCAGCTTAACGCAGCTAGCGGACCCAGATACGCAGTATTTT,CASSLTQLADPDTQYF,TRBD2,TRBJ2-3,TRBV7-3,NA
TGTGCCAGCAGCACTCTCAGGGAGGGGCAGGCCACTGAAGCTTTCTTT,CASSTLREGQATEAFF,NA,TRBJ1-1,TRBV28,few
TGTGCCAGCAGCTTCGGGACAGTGTCGGGTACGAGGGGACGTAACTATGGCTACACCTTC,CASSFGTVSGTRGRNYGYTF,TRBD1,TRBJ1-2,TRBV5-5,once
TGTGCCAGTAGCCCCGGGACAGGGGTGTCACCCCTCCACTTT,CASSPGTGVSPLHF,TRBD1,TRBJ1-6,TRBV19,NA
TGTGCCAGCAGCTTAGAACTAGCGGGATCCACAGATACGCAGTATTTT,CASSLELAGSTDTQYF,TRBD2,TRBJ2-3,TRBV7-2,NA
TGTGCCATCAGTCGGACAGGGGCGAGCACAGATACGCAGTATTTT,CAISRTGASTDTQYF,TRBD1,TRBJ2-3,TRBV10-3,once
TGTGCCAGCGGCTCCACTCGGGGGACCGGGGAGCTGTTTTTT,CASGSTRGTGELFF,NA,TRBJ2-2,TRBV28,NA
TGTGCCAGCAGTTTGGGCAATTCACCCCTCCACTTT,CASSLGNSPLHF,NA,TRBJ1-6,TRBV12-3/TRBV12-4,NA
TGTGCCACCAGTGATTTTTCGACAGGCTCCTACGAGCAGTACTTC,CATSDFSTGSYEQYF,NA,TRBJ2-7,TRBV24-1,NA
TGTGCCAGCAGTTTAATCCGCGGGGCGCAGTATTTT,CASSLIRGAQYF,NA,TRBJ2-3,TRBV28,NA
TGCGCCAGCAGCCAAGACCAGCAGGCATTTTCATATGGCTACACCTTC,CASSQDQQAFSYGYTF,NA,TRBJ1-2,TRBV4-1,NA
TGTGCCAGCAGCTTTGGGGAGGGCCCATACGAGCAGTACTTC,CASSFGEGPYEQYF,TRBD2,TRBJ2-7,TRBV7-6,NA
TGTGCCAGCAGCTGGGGCTCTGCAACTAATGAAAAACTGTTTTTT,CASSWGSATNEKLFF,NA,TRBJ1-4,TRBV3-1/TRBV3-2,NA
TGCGCCAGCAGTATGGGTACAGCTCCAACAGATACGCAGTATTTT,CASSMGTAPTDTQYF,NA,TRBJ2-3,TRBV5-1,NA